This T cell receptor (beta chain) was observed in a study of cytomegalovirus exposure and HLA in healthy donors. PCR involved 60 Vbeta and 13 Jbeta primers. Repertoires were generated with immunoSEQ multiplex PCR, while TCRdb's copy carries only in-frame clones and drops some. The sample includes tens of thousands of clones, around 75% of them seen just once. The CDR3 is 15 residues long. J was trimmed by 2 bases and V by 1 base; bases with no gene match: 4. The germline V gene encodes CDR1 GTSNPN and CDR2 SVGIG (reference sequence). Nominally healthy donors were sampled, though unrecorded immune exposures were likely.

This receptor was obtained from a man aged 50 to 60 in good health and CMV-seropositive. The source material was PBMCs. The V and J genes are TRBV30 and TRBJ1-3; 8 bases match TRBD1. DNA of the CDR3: TGTGCCTGGAGTGGTCTACAGGGGGCTGGAAACACCATATATTTT. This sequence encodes CAWSGLQGAGNTIYF.